This TCR beta chain was sequenced in a study of control samples from healthy donors and cancer patients. The CDR3 has 15 amino acids. Per germline, CDR1 SGHTA and CDR2 FQGTGA. V shed 2 bases and J shed 4 bases, with 9 bases lying between them. Here immunoSEQ multiplex PCR was the method, and the copy in TCRdb shows in-frame clones only, minus some. This sample has 150,000 to 180,000 clones, with around 96% found just once. The sequenced material came from blood. This TCR came from a man between 40 and 49 years old in good health. The chain couples TRBV7-3 to TRBJ2-6; D perhaps matches TRBD1 (6 bases). The CDR3 nucleotides read TGTGCCAGCAGCTTACAGGGGACCGGGGCCAACGTCCTGACTTTC. Amino acid sequence: CASSLQGTGANVLTF. Full variable domain (remainder filled in from reference TRBV7-3 and TRBJ2-6): GAGVSQTPSNKVTEKGKYVELRCDPISGHTALYWYRQSLGQGPEFLIYFQGTGAADDSGLPNDRFFAVRPEGSVSTLKIQRTERGDSAVYLCASSLQGTGANVLTFGAGSRLTVL.